This T cell receptor (beta chain) emerged from a study of T-cell reconstitution after alpha-beta-depleted transplantation in children. Study-level points and caveats: Elevated TCRbeta diversity at day 60 was traced, in some patients, to surviving recipient T cells and thymic progenitors. About two months after transplant, alpha-beta T cells reportedly came from several hundred expanded graft clones. The authors attributed T-cell counts and diversity one year after transplant mostly to newly produced T cells.

Preparation of the TCRbeta library was carried out with unique molecular identifiers. TCRdb re-called the PCR reads with MiXCR, one entry per CDR3 protein. There are 300,000 or so distinct CDR3 sequences in the sample; approximately 23% occur only once, and about 10% lies in the top ten. From germline, CDR1 is SGHRS and CDR2 YFSETQ. This CDR3 is 14 amino acids long. The germline V and J ends were trimmed by 0 bases and 2 bases, with 6 bases remaining between them. This clonotype came up many times. Its antigen remains unknown. The chain joins TRBV5-1 to TRBJ2-4; D gene ambiguous. This TCR derives from a male patient between 5 and 17 years old who had a stem cell transplant for acute lymphoblastic leukemia, so the T cells may come from the graft donor. The sequences come from PBMCs, mostly from graft donor cells, collected 180 days after TCRalphabeta/CD19-depleted stem cell transplant. The CDR3 bases are TGCGCCAGCAGCTTGGGGGTAACCAAAAACATTCAGTACTTC. Its translation: CASSLGVTKNIQYF.